Following are 26 T cell receptor beta chains from one sample sequenced in a study of vaccination effects on CD4 cells after COVID-19. Antigens of these TCRs are unknown. Libraries were prepared by immunoSEQ multiplex PCR; TCRdb keeps only in-frame clonotypes and omits some of them. There are around 24,000 clones in the sample; 70% to 80% occur only once, and approximately 17% lies in the top ten. Within the ViraFEST assay, antigen-specific CD4+ T cells underwent expansion with viral peptide pools prior to sequencing. Subsequent to a culture period of 10 to 11 days, CD4+ T cells were isolated. This individual tested PCR-positive for SARS-CoV-2 infection between March and December 2020. Sequenced material: CD4+ T cells from PBMCs cultured with SARS-CoV-2 spike peptides, taken before COVID-19 vaccination. These TCRs come from a human donor who had a prior SARS-CoV-2 infection.

The rearrangement joins TRBV19 to TRBJ1-6; D possibly corresponds to TRBD1 (6 bases). With 6 bases removed from V and 6 bases from J, the gap between germline ends came to 15 bases. This CDR3 has 15 residues. Germline-derived CDR1 and CDR2 are LNHDA and SQIVND (reference sequence). Here the CDR3 DNA reads TGTGCCAGTAGAATGTCGACAGGTCCTAATTCACCCCTCCACTTT. Amino acid sequence: CASRMSTGPNSPLHF.

CDR3 DNA: TGTGCCAGCAGCTACGACCACTATAGCGGGAGGGATAATGAGCAGTTCTTC. As protein: CASSYDHYSGRDNEQFF. The V call is TRBV11-2, the J call TRBJ2-1; 11 positions agree with TRBD2. The CDR3 spans 17 residues. V was clipped by 4 bases and J by 7 bases; unmatched bases: 12. CDR1 and CDR2 from the germline V gene are SGHAT and FQNNGV.

This clone was picked up a small number of times. The rearrangement joins TRBV10-3 to TRBJ1-2, with D possibly matching TRBD1 (5 bases). Germline CDR1 and CDR2: ENHRY and SYGVKD. Trimming took 5 bases from V and 1 from J, leaving 8 bases between them. The CDR3 length is 13 residues. For the CDR3, the DNA is TGTGCCATCAGTCAAGACAGTAACTATGGCTACACCTTC. This sequence encodes CAISQDSNYGYTF.

The V call is TRBV7-2, the J call TRBJ2-3, with no clear D. Deletions cut 7 bases from V and 4 bases from J, with 12 bases between. The CDR3 totals 13 residues. The germline gives CDR1 SGHTA, CDR2 FQGNSA. CDR3 loop: CASNLNSADTQYF. Here the CDR3 DNA reads TGTGCCAGCAACCTTAATTCGGCAGATACGCAGTATTTT.

The V call is TRBV2, the J call TRBJ2-2; 8 bases align to TRBD2. Trimming cost V 6 bases and J 7 bases; bases outside gene matches: 10. The germline V gene has CDR1 SNHLY and CDR2 FYNNEI. This CDR3 is 15 amino acids long. CDR3 nucleotide sequence: TGTGCCAGCAGGGAAAGCGGGAGATTTGTCGGGGAGCTGTTTTTT. This gives the protein CASRESGRFVGELFF.

This clone was detected only a few times. An end of the junction does not agree with germline; a read error may underlie this. J is TRBJ2-5 and V is TRBV7-7; 9 positions agree with TRBD1. Germline loops: CDR1 SSHAT, CDR2 FNYEAQ (reference sequence). The CDR3 totals 13 residues. CDR3 amino acids: CASSFGQGETQYF. CDR3 DNA sequence: TGTGCTAGCAGCTTCGGACAGGGGGAGACCCAGTACTTC.

V is TRBV4-2 and J is TRBJ1-5; TRBD1 aligns across 7 bases. V shed 1 base and J 5 bases; nucleotides not matched to a gene: 5. Germline V gene data show CDR1 as LGHNA and CDR2 as YNFKEQ. The CDR3 spans 15 residues. CDR3 in DNA: TGTGCCAGCAGCCAAGCGGATCAGGGGGATCAGCCCCAGCATTTT. Protein sequence: CASSQADQGDQPQHF.

The CDR3 region is CASSPGAGEQYF. The DNA of the CDR3 is TGTGCCAGCAGCCCCGGGGCTGGAGAGCAGTACTTC. The chain combines TRBV3-1 (or the pseudogene TRBV3-2) with TRBJ2-7; tentatively, D is TRBD1 or TRBD2 (5 bases each). Trimming stripped 4 bases from V and 7 bases from J, with 11 bases between. This CDR3 comprises 12 residues. Germline CDR1 reads LGHDT; CDR2 reads YNNKEL (reference sequence).

The chain recombines TRBV4-3 with TRBJ1-6; TRBD1 might be the D (5 bases). Germline assignment: CDR1 LGHNA and CDR2 YSLEER. V lost 5 bases, J lost 7 bases, and 12 bases lay in between. This CDR3 has 14 amino acids. The CDR3 reads CASSLGRGNSPLHF. In DNA, the CDR3 is TGCGCCAGCAGCTTAGGGAGGGGAAATTCACCCCTCCACTTT.

The genes are TRBV27 and TRBJ2-1, with D perhaps assigned TRBD1 or TRBD2 (6 bases each). Germline CDR1 MNHEY, CDR2 SMNVEV (reference sequence). The V end was cut by 5 bases, the J end by 0 bases, with 14 bases between. The CDR3 has 16 amino acids. The CDR3 region is CASSPPGAVSYNEQFF. The CDR3 DNA reads TGTGCCAGCAGTCCTCCGGGGGCAGTCTCCTACAATGAGCAGTTCTTC.

The rearrangement joins TRBV18 to TRBJ2-7; 9 nucleotides line up with TRBD2. Germline CDR1 KGHSH, CDR2 LQKENI. The ends lost 1 base at V and 4 bases at J; junction bases unmatched: 17. There are 19 residues in the CDR3. DNA for the CDR3: TGTGCCAGCTCACCACTGGTGGTCGCGGCTAGCGGGGATCTTTACGAGCAGTACTTC. Protein sequence: CASSPLVVAASGDLYEQYF.

Written as DNA, the CDR3 is TGCAGTGCTAGTCCCGGGACTAGCGCGGCGCAGTATTTT. Protein product: CSASPGTSAAQYF. This rearrangement joins TRBV20-1 to TRBJ2-3, with 10 bases aligning to TRBD2. The CDR3 is made up of 13 amino acids. CDR1 and CDR2 from the germline V gene are DFQATT and SNEGSKA (reference sequence). V shed 3 bases and J 10 bases; nucleotides not matched to a gene: 7.

The chain carries TRBV19 and TRBJ2-3, with 14 bases aligning to TRBD2. The CDR3 has 16 amino acids. The ends lost 5 bases at V and 3 bases at J; junction bases unmatched: 4. Germline CDR1 reads LNHDA; CDR2 reads SQIVND (reference sequence). The CDR3 DNA follows: TGTGCCAGTAGTTTTCGGACTAGCGGGGGGACAGATACGCAGTATTTT. Its translation: CASSFRTSGGTDTQYF.

Written as DNA, the CDR3 is TGTGCCAGCAGCTTGGCGGAGACAGGGTTATACAATGAGCAGTTCTTC. Translating it yields CASSLAETGLYNEQFF. The V gene is TRBV5-4, the J gene TRBJ2-1; TRBD1 matches 7 bases. The trim removed 0 bases at V and 4 bases at J, leaving 7 bases unmatched. The CDR3 is 16 amino acids. Germline-derived CDR1 and CDR2 are SGHNT and YYREEE (reference sequence). The variable domain in full, with the rest retrieved from reference TRBV5-4 and TRBJ2-1, is ETGVTQSPTHLIKTRGQQVTLRCSSQSGHNTVSWYQQALGQGPQFIFQYYREEENGRGNFPPRFSGLQFPNYSSELNVNALELDDSALYLCASSLAETGLYNEQFFGPGTRLTVL.

The chain combines TRBV14 with TRBJ1-1, with D maybe TRBD1 (6 bases). CDR1 and CDR2 from the germline V gene are SGHDN and FVKESK. V was shortened by 8 bases and J by 0 bases, with 10 bases between the two germline ends. CDR3 length equals 13 residues. Written as DNA, the CDR3 is TGTGCCAGCGGGGGCAGTATGAACACTGAAGCTTTCTTT. Protein: CASGGSMNTEAFF.

This sequence joins TRBV4-1 and TRBJ2-3, with D hard to call. V was cut by 0 bases and J by 0 bases, with 7 bases left in between. Germline CDR1 and CDR2: MGHRA and YSYEKL. The CDR3 has 15 residues. CDR3 DNA sequence: TGCGCCAGCAGCCAAGACCTGTGGAGCACAGATACGCAGTATTTT. Its protein product is CASSQDLWSTDTQYF.

This clone was recorded a few times. This CDR3 reads CAISSRSAYGYTF. The DNA for the CDR3 is TGTGCCATCAGCTCAAGGTCAGCTTACGGCTACACCTTC. V and J are TRBV19 and TRBJ1-2; D uncertain. CDR3 length: 13 amino acids. Germline V gives CDR1 LNHDA, CDR2 SQIVND (reference sequence). V shed 10 bases and J shed 8 bases, with 20 bases lying between them. The full variable domain, rest sourced from reference TRBV19 and TRBJ1-2, is DGGITQSPKYLFRKEGQNVTLSCEQNLNHDAMYWYRQDPGQGLRLIYYSQIVNDFQKGDIAEGYSVSREKKESFPLTVTSAQKNPTAFYLCAISSRSAYGYTFGSGTRLTVV.

The chain is built from TRBV7-2 and TRBJ1-3; D remains ambiguous. Germline CDR1 is SGHTA and CDR2 is FQGNSA. CDR3 size: 14 residues. The V end lost 3 bases, the J end lost 2 bases, and 8 bases lay between the germline ends. The DNA for the CDR3 is TGTGCCAGCAGCTTTCAATTAACTGGAAACACCATATATTTT. Protein product: CASSFQLTGNTIYF.

This clone was recorded only once. The rearrangement uses TRBV3-1 (or the pseudogene TRBV3-2) and TRBJ1-2; tentatively, D is TRBD1 (6 bases). The germline V gene has CDR1 LGHDT and CDR2 YNNKEL (reference sequence). Trimming cost V 3 bases and J 9 bases, with 20 bases left between them. This CDR3 is 15 amino acids long. Here the CDR3 DNA reads TGTGCCAGCAGCCATGATTACGGGACACCCGTGAGCTACACCTTC. This codes for CASSHDYGTPVSYTF.

CDR3 nucleotide sequence: TGTGCCAGCTGGGAGGGGACATATAGCACAGATACGCAGTATTTT. Amino acids: CASWEGTYSTDTQYF. The chain recombines TRBV5-6 with TRBJ2-3, with D possibly being TRBD2 (7 bases). Germline V gene data show CDR1 as SGHDT and CDR2 as YYEEEE. The CDR3 is made up of 15 amino acids. V gave up 7 bases and J gave up 0 bases, with 15 bases separating them.

V gene TRBV7-2 combines with J gene TRBJ2-1; D gene unclear. The V gene lost 2 bases and the J gene lost 3 bases, with 11 bases spanning the gap. Germline-derived CDR1 and CDR2 are SGHTA and FQGNSA. This CDR3 is built from 15 residues. CDR3 sequence reads: CASSLNPGLYNEQFF. CDR3 in DNA: TGTGCCAGCAGCTTAAACCCCGGGCTCTACAATGAGCAGTTCTTC.

Here the CDR3 DNA reads TGTGCCAGCAGTTACCGACAGGGGAACAATCAGCCCCAGCATTTT. This translates into CASSYRQGNNQPQHF. The chain employs TRBV6-5 and TRBJ1-5; 8 nucleotides match TRBD1. V shed 2 bases, J shed 3 bases, and the junction held 3 bases outside the gene matches. This CDR3 comprises 15 residues. From germline, CDR1 is MNHEY and CDR2 SVGAGI.

The chain has TRBV3-1 (or the pseudogene TRBV3-2) and TRBJ2-7; D gene unclear. This CDR3 region has 13 residues. The germline V gene encodes CDR1 LGHDT and CDR2 YNNKEL (reference sequence). V was shortened by 4 bases and J by 2 bases, with 9 bases between the two germline ends. The CDR3, as DNA: TGTGCCAGCAGCCCAGCCCCACCCTACGAGCAGTACTTC. This translates into CASSPAPPYEQYF.

This chain connects TRBV9 to TRBJ2-7; D ambiguous. Trimming left V 0 bases short and J 3 bases short, with 10 bases between. Germline assignment: CDR1 SGDLS and CDR2 YYNGEE. CDR3 size: 14 residues. CDR3 DNA: TGTGCCAGCAGCGTAGACTTCAGTTTCTACGAGCAGTACTTC. Protein: CASSVDFSFYEQYF.

The sample holds a few counts of this clone. The chain is built from TRBV7-8 and TRBJ1-2, with TRBD1 identical over 7 bases. Germline CDR1 is SGHVS and CDR2 is FQNEAQ. There are 15 residues in the CDR3. V shed 4 bases, J shed 4 bases, and the junction held 9 bases outside the gene matches. The CDR3 DNA reads as TGTGCCAGCAGCTCCGACAGGGTTTTAAGCTATGGCTACACCTTC. Translating gives CASSSDRVLSYGYTF.

V is TRBV7-9 and J is TRBJ2-7; 10 nucleotides align to TRBD1. CDR1 is SEHNR and CDR2 is FQNEAQ in the germline V gene (reference sequence). CDR3 length: 14 residues. Trimming took 6 bases from V and 6 from J; bases not matched to a gene: 8. CDR3 nucleotides: TGTGCCAGCAGGGAGGGACAGGGGTCCCTCGAGCAGTACTTC. Its translation is CASREGQGSLEQYF.